Included here is one T cell receptor (beta chain) sequence, with context. Its antigen is still unknown. The data were taken from a study of blood T cells in healthy people across ages. Study-level points and caveats: The recorded TCR beta diversity per million T cells decreased in a roughly linear manner with age.

Then a second PCR, running about 6 to 11 cycles, was carried out with a sample-barcoded 5' primer and a J-beta primer mix. TCRdb independently ran MiXCR on the 5' RACE reads; one entry per CDR3 protein. The sample records about 670,000 distinct CDR3 sequences, 40% to 45% being singletons. Losses at the gene ends were 2 bases for V and 6 bases for J; bases not matched to a gene: 8. The CDR3 length is 15 residues. CDR1 and CDR2 from the germline V gene are MNHNY and SVGAGI (reference sequence). The TCR sequence derives from a man aged 80 or over in good health. Sequencing was performed on blood. The chain couples TRBV6-6 to TRBJ2-7, with 9 bases lining up with TRBD1. The CDR3 DNA reads TGTGCCAGCAGTTACCGTGCCGTGACAGGGGGCGAGCAGTACTTC. It yields the protein CASSYRAVTGGEQYF.